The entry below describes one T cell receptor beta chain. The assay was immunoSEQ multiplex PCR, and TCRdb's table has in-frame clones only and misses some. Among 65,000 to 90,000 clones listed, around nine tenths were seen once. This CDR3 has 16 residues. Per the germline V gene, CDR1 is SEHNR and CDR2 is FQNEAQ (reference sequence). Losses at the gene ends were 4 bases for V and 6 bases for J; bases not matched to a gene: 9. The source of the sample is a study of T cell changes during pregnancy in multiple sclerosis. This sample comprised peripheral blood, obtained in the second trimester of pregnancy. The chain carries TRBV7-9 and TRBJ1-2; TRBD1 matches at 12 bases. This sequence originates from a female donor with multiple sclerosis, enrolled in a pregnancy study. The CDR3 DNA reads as TGTGCCAGCAGCTCCCTACCGGGACAGGGGGCCCATGGCTACACCTTC. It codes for CASSSLPGQGAHGYTF.